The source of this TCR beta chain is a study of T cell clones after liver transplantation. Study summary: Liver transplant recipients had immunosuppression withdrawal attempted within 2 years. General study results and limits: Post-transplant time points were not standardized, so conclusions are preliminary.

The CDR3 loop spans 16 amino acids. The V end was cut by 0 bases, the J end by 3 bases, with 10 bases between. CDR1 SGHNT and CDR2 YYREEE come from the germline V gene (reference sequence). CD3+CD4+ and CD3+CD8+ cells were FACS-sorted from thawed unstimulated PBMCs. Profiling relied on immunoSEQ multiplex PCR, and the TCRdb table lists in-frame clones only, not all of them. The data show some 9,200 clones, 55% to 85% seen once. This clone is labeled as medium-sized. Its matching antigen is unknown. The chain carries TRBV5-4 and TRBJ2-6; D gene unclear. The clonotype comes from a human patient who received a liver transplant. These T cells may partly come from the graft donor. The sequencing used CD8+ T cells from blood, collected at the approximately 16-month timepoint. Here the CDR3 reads CASSLVLGDGANVLTF. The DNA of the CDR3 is TGTGCCAGCAGCTTGGTTCTCGGTGATGGGGCCAACGTCCTGACTTTC.